Following are 20 T cell receptor beta chains from one sample sequenced in a study of OX40 agonist ivuxolimab in advanced cancers. Library prep was done by the immunoSEQ multiplex PCR assay. TCRdb carries this immuneACCESS record with in-frame sequences only. Its versions omit some clonotypes, under half of them owing to an unresolved V gene in the studies checked, with the rest unexplained. This sample holds 30,000 to 35,000 clones; around four fifths were observed only once. The ten largest clones take up under 25% of the sample. The input for sequencing was CD4+ or CD8+ T cells sorted from blood, taken in a trial of the OX40 agonist ivuxolimab. Receptors originate from an adult with an advanced solid tumor such as melanoma, head and neck, liver or kidney cancer.

The chain is built from TRBV29-1 and TRBJ2-2, with TRBD2 as a possible D gene (5 bases). The CDR3 sequence is 18 residues long. Trimming took off 0 bases at V and 0 bases at J, with 17 bases between the two ends. The germline V gene has CDR1 SQVTM and CDR2 ANQGSEA. In DNA form, the CDR3 reads TGCAGCGTTGAAGATCTTAGCGCGGAGACTCCGAACACCGGGGAGCTGTTTTTT. This codes for CSVEDLSAETPNTGELFF.

This chain links TRBV28 with TRBJ2-1; 7 bases line up with TRBD2. Trimming cost V 6 bases and J 8 bases; bases outside gene matches: 10. Germline V gene lookup returns CDR1 MDHEN and CDR2 SYDVKM. The CDR3 contains 14 residues. CDR3 in amino acids: CASRIAGGSHEQFF. CDR3 nucleotide sequence: TGTGCCAGCAGAATAGCAGGCGGGAGCCATGAGCAGTTCTTC.

The CDR3 here is CASSPQRVMSYEQYF. In nucleotides, the CDR3 is TGTGCCAGCAGCCCCCAGCGGGTAATGTCCTACGAGCAGTACTTC. The rearrangement uses TRBV28 and TRBJ2-7; possible D gene TRBD2, 6 bases. Germline V gene data show CDR1 as MDHEN and CDR2 as SYDVKM. This CDR3 has 15 residues. V gave up 6 bases and J gave up 1 base, with 16 bases separating them.

V gene TRBV9 combines with J gene TRBJ2-1; TRBD2 agrees at 11 bases. Germline lookup yields CDR1 SGDLS and CDR2 YYNGEE. Trimming removed 3 bases from V and 0 bases from J; junction bases left unmatched: 5. The CDR3 has 17 residues. The CDR3: CASSAGLAGLSYNEQFF. The CDR3 region has the DNA TGTGCCAGCAGCGCCGGACTAGCGGGCCTCTCCTACAATGAGCAGTTCTTC. The entire variable domain, with the rest obtained from reference TRBV9 and TRBJ2-1, is as follows: DSGVTQTPKHLITATGQRVTLRCSPRSGDLSVYWYQQSLDQGLQFLIQYYNGEERAKGNILERFSAQQFPDLHSELNLSSLELGDSALYFCASSAGLAGLSYNEQFFGPGTRLTVL.

This chain uses TRBV29-1 with TRBJ1-2; tentative D call: TRBD1 (5 bases). CDR1 and CDR2 (germline): SQVTM, ANQGSEA. The CDR3 is made up of 12 amino acids. Trimming shortened V by 7 bases and J by 7 bases, and 16 bases separated the two germline ends. The CDR3 bases are TGCAGCGCCGAAGGAGGGAGGGGTGGCTACACCTTC. This sequence encodes CSAEGGRGGYTF.

CDR3 in DNA: TGCGCCAGCAGCCAAGATCCGACAGGGACCTACGAGCAGTACTTC. Translating gives CASSQDPTGTYEQYF. The chain combines TRBV4-3 with TRBJ2-7, with 7 bases matching TRBD1. J lost 2 bases, V lost 0 bases, and 4 bases had no gene match. Germline CDR1 is LGHNA and CDR2 is YSLEER. The CDR3 runs to 15 residues.

This clone was observed a single time. The chain has TRBV4-1 and TRBJ2-7; 7 bases align to TRBD2. In germline, CDR1 is MGHRA, CDR2 YSYEKL. V was clipped by 0 bases and J by 1 base; unmatched bases: 6. The CDR3 consists of 16 residues. In DNA, the CDR3 is TGCGCCAGCAGCCAAGAGGGGCGGGAGTGGTCCTACGAGCAGTACTTC. Encoded protein: CASSQEGREWSYEQYF.

The chain links TRBV7-9 to TRBJ1-6; D is unclear. V lost 5 bases, J lost 1 base, and 12 bases lay in between. Germline V gene data show CDR1 as SEHNR and CDR2 as FQNEAQ (reference sequence). The CDR3 is 16 residues long. The CDR3 DNA reads TGTGCCAGCAGCCCGATCGGGGAGTCCTATAATTCACCCCTCCACTTT. Protein sequence: CASSPIGESYNSPLHF. Filled out from reference TRBV7-9 and TRBJ1-6, the complete variable domain reads DTGVSQNPRHKITKRGQNVTFRCDPISEHNRLYWYRQTLGQGPEFLTYFQNEAQLEKSRLLSDRFSAERPKGSFSTLEIQRTEQGDSAMYLCASSPIGESYNSPLHFGNGTRLTVT.

The J gene is TRBJ1-1, the V gene TRBV27; TRBD1 might be the D (5 bases). Trimming stripped 8 bases from V and 8 bases from J, with 15 bases between. The CDR3 consists of 12 residues. Germline CDR1 MNHEY, CDR2 SMNVEV (reference sequence). CDR3 bases: TGTGCCAGCGGGGCCGGGAGTGAAGAAGCTTTCTTT. The encoded protein is CASGAGSEEAFF.

The chain couples TRBV6-5 to TRBJ2-5; 12 bases are a match to TRBD2. V shed 6 bases and J 9 bases; nucleotides not matched to a gene: 5. Germline CDR1 and CDR2: MNHEY and SVGAGI. This CDR3 spans 13 amino acids. CDR3 nucleotides: TGTGCCAGCAGCGCCGGGACTAGCGGGCCCCAGTACTTC. Protein sequence: CASSAGTSGPQYF.

The chain is built from TRBV4-2 and TRBJ2-5, with D unclear. This CDR3 is built from 17 residues. The V gene's germline CDR1 is LGHNA and CDR2 YNFKEQ. V lost 0 bases and J 4 bases, leaving 18 bases between the germline ends. CDR3 DNA sequence: TGTGCCAGCAGCCAAGAGGAGCTCACCAATGTGGGAGAGACCCAGTACTTC. Protein sequence: CASSQEELTNVGETQYF.

This clone is labeled large. The chain carries TRBV25-1 and TRBJ1-4; TRBD1 matches at 11 bases. The CDR3 covers 14 residues. Germline V gene lookup returns CDR1 MGHDK and CDR2 SYGVNS. J was trimmed by 13 bases and V by 3 bases; bases with no gene match: 7. CDR3 sequence (DNA): TGTGCCAGCAGTGACGGGACAGGGGGTCTTGGACTGTTTTTT. This translates into CASSDGTGGLGLFF.

This sequence joins TRBV2 and TRBJ2-3; 9 nucleotides align to TRBD1. J was trimmed by 3 bases and V by 8 bases; bases with no gene match: 6. Per the germline V gene, CDR1 is SNHLY and CDR2 is FYNNEI. This CDR3 has 14 residues. In DNA form, the CDR3 reads TGTGCCAGCGTTGGGACAGGGAGGACAGATACGCAGTATTTT. Residues: CASVGTGRTDTQYF.

This chain joins TRBV15 and TRBJ1-1; unclear D gene. Germline V gene data show CDR1 as LNHNV and CDR2 as YYDKDF (reference sequence). Between the trimmed V and J ends, which lost 1 base and 2 bases, there was a span of 8 bases. The CDR3 covers 14 residues. DNA for the CDR3: TGTGCCACCAGCAGAGTAGGCAGCAACACTGAAGCTTTCTTT. It codes for CATSRVGSNTEAFF. Combining the CDR3 with reference TRBV15 and TRBJ1-1 gives the whole variable domain DAMVIQNPRYQVTQFGKPVTLSCSQTLNHNVMYWYQQKSSQAPKLLFHYYDKDFNNEADTPDNFQSRRPNTSFCFLDIRSPGLGDTAMYLCATSRVGSNTEAFFGQGTRLTVV.

This rearrangement joins TRBV6-1 to TRBJ1-1; D call uncertain. Germline CDR1 is MNHNS and CDR2 is SASEGT. Trimming pared 6 bases from V and 7 bases from J, leaving 9 bases between. The CDR3 contains 11 residues. Here the CDR3 reads CASRSAVEAFF. CDR3 in DNA: TGTGCCAGCAGGTCTGCTGTTGAAGCTTTCTTT.

The V and J genes are TRBV9 and TRBJ1-4, with D possibly TRBD1 on 6 matching bases. This CDR3 region has 14 residues. CDR1 is SGDLS, CDR2 YYNGEE, per germline. V lost 7 bases to trimming and J lost 5 bases, with 15 bases between them. DNA for the CDR3: TGTGCCAGCCGGCGGGGGGACACAAATGAAAAACTGTTTTTT. Residues: CASRRGDTNEKLFF.

This chain connects TRBV5-1 to TRBJ1-2, with 10 bases that match TRBD1. The V gene end was trimmed by 4 bases and the J gene end by 6 bases; junction bases not matched to a gene: 3. Per germline, CDR1 SGHRS and CDR2 YFSETQ. The CDR3 is 13 residues long. The CDR3: CASSATGGNGYTF. The CDR3 DNA sequence: TGCGCCAGCAGCGCGACAGGGGGCAATGGCTACACCTTC.

This chain joins TRBV7-7 and TRBJ2-7; D might be TRBD1 (6 bases). The germline CDR1 and CDR2 sequences are SSHAT and FNYEAQ (reference sequence). CDR3 size: 13 residues. V dropped 5 bases and J dropped 1 base, with 9 bases sitting between them. CDR3 residues: CASSPGQSYEQYF. CDR3 bases: TGTGCCAGCAGCCCCGGACAGTCCTACGAGCAGTACTTC. Together with reference TRBV7-7 and TRBJ2-7, the CDR3 gives the full variable domain: GAGVSQSPRYKVTKRGQDVTLRCDPISSHATLYWYQQALGQGPEFLTYFNYEAQPDKSGLPSDRFSAERPEGSISTLTIQRTEQRDSAMYRCASSPGQSYEQYFGPGTRLTVT.

The V call is TRBV19, the J call TRBJ1-1; TRBD1 is a possible D gene (5 bases). V lost 3 bases and J lost 4, with 9 bases in between. The germline gives CDR1 LNHDA, CDR2 SQIVND (reference sequence). The CDR3 runs 13 residues. The CDR3 DNA reads TGTGCCAGTAGTATCGCGGGGGGCACTGAAGCTTTCTTT. It is translated as CASSIAGGTEAFF.

The gene calls are TRBV19 and TRBJ2-7; 7 bases fit TRBD2. The trim removed 1 base at V and 3 bases at J, leaving 3 bases unmatched. There are 14 residues in the CDR3. Germline V lookup: CDR1 LNHDA, CDR2 SQIVND (reference sequence). As DNA, the CDR3 is TGTGCCAGTAGTATAGGGACTAGGGTCTACGAGCAGTACTTC. Amino acid sequence: CASSIGTRVYEQYF.